The 22 T cell receptor beta chains presented below share a single source sample, sequenced in a study. TCRdb reanalysed the 5' RACE reads using MiXCR and keeps one entry per CDR3 protein. The data hold over 550 distinct CDR3 sequences, with under 9% observed a single time. The sequenced sample consisted of total memory T cells from blood PBMCs. The subset: transitional memory CD4+ T cells. Every receptor here comes from a male donor with HIV.

The chain joins TRBV5-6 to TRBJ2-7, with D perhaps matching TRBD2 (6 bases). V was trimmed by 4 bases and J by 2 bases, leaving 13 bases between them. Looked up from germline, CDR1 is SGHDT and CDR2 is YYEEEE. The CDR3 has 14 residues. The CDR3 DNA sequence: TGTGCCAGCAGCGCCACCGGGAGTCCCTACGAGCAGTACTTC. This codes for CASSATGSPYEQYF.

A few counts support this clonotype. The J gene is TRBJ2-4, the V gene TRBV30; a possible D gene is TRBD2 (6 bases). The CDR3 is 13 amino acids. Germline CDR1 GTSNPN, CDR2 SVGIG (reference sequence). V lost 1 base and J lost 9, with 13 bases in between. DNA for the CDR3: TGTGCCTGGAGTGGTGCGGGGTTCATCATTCAGTACTTC. This encodes CAWSGAGFIIQYF.

This clonotype showed up just a few times. CDR3 in DNA: TGTGCCAGCAGCTCCCAGGGACTGAGCCGGGAGCAGTACTTC. Encoded protein: CASSSQGLSREQYF. J is TRBJ2-7 and V is TRBV7-9; TRBD2 might be the D (6 bases). V was pared by 4 bases and J by 7 bases, with 17 bases between. This CDR3 region has 14 residues. Germline CDR1 and CDR2: SEHNR and FQNEAQ (reference sequence).

The chain employs TRBV6-1 and TRBJ1-2, with D tentatively TRBD1 (5 bases). Germline V gene sequence: CDR1 MNHNS, CDR2 SASEGT. This CDR3 region has 15 residues. The V gene lost 4 bases and the J gene lost 4 bases, with 16 bases spanning the gap. The CDR3: CASSGGLLLLYGYTF. For the CDR3, the DNA is TGTGCCAGCAGTGGGGGCTTGCTACTGCTCTATGGCTACACCTTC.

Only a few counts were recorded for this clonotype. The chain combines TRBV10-1 with TRBJ2-1, with D tentatively TRBD2 (5 bases). Per the germline V gene, CDR1 is WNHNN and CDR2 is SYGVQD (reference sequence). This CDR3 comprises 14 residues. Trimming took off 6 bases at V and 5 bases at J, with 14 bases between the two ends. CDR3 nucleotide sequence: TGCGCCAGCAGAACCAGATTAGCGCACAATGAGCAGTTCTTC. Residues: CASRTRLAHNEQFF.

This clonotype came up a few times. V is TRBV30 and J is TRBJ2-6; D remains unclear. Between the trimmed V and J ends, which lost 5 bases and 5 bases, there was a span of 19 bases. The germline CDR1 and CDR2 sequences are GTSNPN and SVGIG (reference sequence). This CDR3 spans 16 amino acids. The CDR3 region has the DNA TGTGCCTGGGGGCCCCAGTATTTCCTCTGGGCCAACGTCCTGACTTTC. Translated: CAWGPQYFLWANVLTF.

This clonotype was counted a few times. This chain's CDR3 is CASTLLGRSGNTEAFF. DNA of the CDR3: TGTGCCAGCACCCTACTTGGGAGATCAGGGAACACTGAAGCTTTCTTT. The rearrangement uses TRBV12-3 or TRBV12-4 and TRBJ1-1; no reliable D call. The V and J ends lost 7 bases and 1 base respectively, with 19 bases between them. The CDR3 totals 16 residues.

The chain combines TRBV6-5 with TRBJ1-4; 8 bases are shared with TRBD1. The germline V gene has CDR1 MNHEY and CDR2 SVGAGI. CDR3 length: 15 residues. V was clipped by 0 bases and J by 8 bases; unmatched bases: 5. The DNA for the CDR3 is TGTGCCAGCAGTTACTCCCAGGGGGCGCAAGAAAAACTGTTTTTT. It specifies CASSYSQGAQEKLFF.

The chain recombines TRBV27 with TRBJ1-6, with no clear D. The CDR3 has 16 residues. The V end lost 3 bases, the J end lost 10 bases, and 19 bases lay between the germline ends. Germline lookup yields CDR1 MNHEY and CDR2 SMNVEV (reference sequence). The CDR3 region has the DNA TGTGCCAGCAGTTTGATGGCCTCCCTAGGCATATCACCCCTCCACTTT. Protein sequence: CASSLMASLGISPLHF.

The CDR3 DNA is TGCAGTGCTAGGTACACAGGGGCTGTTTCTGGGGCCAACGTCCTGACTTTC. It yields the protein CSARYTGAVSGANVLTF. This sequence joins TRBV20-1 and TRBJ2-6; the match to TRBD1 covers 7 bases. Unmatched junction bases numbered 9, after V lost 3 bases and J lost 1 base. Germline CDR1 and CDR2: DFQATT and SNEGSKA (reference sequence). The CDR3 loop spans 17 amino acids.

V gene TRBV5-5 combines with J gene TRBJ2-7; D is ambiguous. Germline lookup yields CDR1 SGHKS and CDR2 YYEKEE (reference sequence). The V and J ends lost 0 bases and 1 base respectively, with 5 bases between them. The CDR3 covers 13 residues. CDR3 residues: CASSLGRSYEQYF. CDR3 nucleotides: TGTGCCAGCAGCTTGGGCCGATCCTACGAGCAGTACTTC.

This clonotype was counted between two and nine times. V usage is TRBV5-1 and J usage is TRBJ2-1, with D uncertain. From germline, CDR1 is SGHRS and CDR2 YFSETQ. V was pared by 1 base and J by 5 bases, with 4 bases between. The CDR3 contains 12 residues. The CDR3 sequence is CASSLTDNEQFF. Written as DNA, the CDR3 is TGCGCCAGCAGCTTGACGGACAATGAGCAGTTCTTC.

This chain links TRBV12-3 or TRBV12-4 with TRBJ1-3; 7 bases fit TRBD1. There are 14 residues in the CDR3. Germline trimming cut 0 bases from V and 6 bases from J; bases unmatched to any gene: 2. The CDR3 nucleotides read TGTGCCAGCAGTTTAGCCGGGACAGCAAACACCATATATTTT. As protein: CASSLAGTANTIYF.

This clonotype was seen more than once but under ten times. This chain links TRBV6-5 with TRBJ1-2, with D uncertain. Trimming stripped 2 bases from V and 2 bases from J, with 6 bases between. The CDR3 length is 13 residues. Looked up from germline, CDR1 is MNHEY and CDR2 is SVGAGI. CDR3: CASSYRQNYGYTF. The DNA of the CDR3 is TGTGCCAGCAGTTACAGGCAAAACTATGGCTACACCTTC.

V and J are TRBV7-7 and TRBJ2-2; D assignment may be TRBD1 or TRBD2 (5 bases each). Germline values: CDR1 SSHAT, CDR2 FNYEAQ (reference sequence). The length of the CDR3 is 15 residues. Trimming cost V 4 bases and J 2 bases, with 11 bases left between them. CDR3 sequence (DNA): TGTGCCAGCAGCTCGGGACGGAGAAACACCGGGGAGCTGTTTTTT. Encoded protein: CASSSGRRNTGELFF.

Sample share makes this clonotype large. The rearrangement links TRBV6-5 to TRBJ2-7, with D perhaps matching TRBD1 (6 bases). The CDR3 length is 15 residues. V was clipped by 2 bases and J by 1 base, with 12 bases between them. Looked up from germline, CDR1 is MNHEY and CDR2 is SVGAGI. The CDR3 reads CASSYTQTGSYEQYF. DNA for the CDR3: TGTGCCAGCAGTTACACCCAGACAGGTTCCTACGAGCAGTACTTC.

A few counts support this clonotype. The CDR3: CASSLDLLVPGTVNTGELFF. The DNA for the CDR3 is TGTGCCAGCAGCTTAGATCTTCTAGTGCCCGGGACTGTGAACACCGGGGAGCTGTTTTTT. The chain uses TRBV11-3 and TRBJ2-2; D possibly corresponds to TRBD2 (6 bases). Germline V gives CDR1 SGHNT, CDR2 YENEEA. This CDR3 spans 20 amino acids. V lost 0 bases and J 1 base, leaving 21 bases between the germline ends.

This clonotype was found a few times. This chain connects TRBV7-9 to TRBJ1-6, with D perhaps TRBD1 (5 bases). Germline lookup yields CDR1 SEHNR and CDR2 FQNEAQ (reference sequence). Trimming left V 4 bases short and J 10 bases short, with 17 bases between. The CDR3 totals 15 residues. CDR3 bases: TGTGCCAGCAGCTGGGGAGAGAGGACATCATCACCCCTCCACTTT. It codes for CASSWGERTSSPLHF.

This clonotype is labeled as large. V usage is TRBV4-1 and J usage is TRBJ2-7; 7 bases map to TRBD2. After removal of 0 bases from V and 2 bases from J, the junction contained 10 bases not matched to a gene. The CDR3 runs 17 residues. Germline V CDR1 and CDR2: MGHRA, YSYEKL. The CDR3 region has the DNA TGCGCCAGCAGCCAAGATCCGAGGCGGGAGCGCGCCTACGAGCAGTACTTC. Its translation: CASSQDPRRERAYEQYF.

This clonotype qualifies as large (0.1 to 1%). The chain couples TRBV19 to TRBJ1-5, with D perhaps matching TRBD1 (6 bases). Trimming took off 6 bases at V and 9 bases at J, with 15 bases between the two ends. The CDR3 loop spans 13 amino acids. Germline CDR1 and CDR2: LNHDA and SQIVND (reference sequence). Here the CDR3 reads CASRRGQGRPQHF. In DNA, the CDR3 is TGTGCCAGTAGACGGGGTCAGGGGCGGCCCCAGCATTTT. Full variable domain (rest looked up from reference TRBV19 and TRBJ1-5): DGGITQSPKYLFRKEGQNVTLSCEQNLNHDAMYWYRQDPGQGLRLIYYSQIVNDFQKGDIAEGYSVSREKKESFPLTVTSAQKNPTAFYLCASRRGQGRPQHFGDGTRLSIL.

This clonotype is hyperexpanded in the sample. The V call is TRBV5-6, the J call TRBJ1-2, with 12 bases that match TRBD1. The germline V gene has CDR1 SGHDT and CDR2 YYEEEE. The CDR3 contains 18 residues. The V gene end was trimmed by 5 bases and the J gene end by 1 base; junction bases not matched to a gene: 12. The CDR3, as DNA: TGTGCCAGCAGACGCAACCGGGACAGGGGGCGTATTAACTATGGCTACACCTTC. It yields the protein CASRRNRDRGRINYGYTF.

The rearrangement uses TRBV7-2 and TRBJ2-2, with 8 bases aligning to TRBD2. Germline values: CDR1 SGHTA, CDR2 FQGNSA. V gave up 2 bases and J gave up 4 bases; unmatched junction bases: 15. This CDR3 is 19 amino acids long. CDR3 DNA: TGTGCCAGCAGCTTAATCTTCGGGGGGGCTAGCGGCTTCACCGGGGAGCTGTTTTTT. As protein: CASSLIFGGASGFTGELFF.